The 32 T cell receptor beta chains presented below share a single source sample, sequenced in a study of T cell responses to AZD1222 COVID-19 vaccine. Clones were read by immunoSEQ multiplex PCR, and TCRdb kept only the in-frame ones, dropping some. Of about 150,000 clones detected, around 87% appear once; the ten largest clones hold over 8%. The sequenced sample was peripheral blood, obtained 28 days after the second AZD1222 dose. The receptors originated from an adult who received the AZD1222 COVID-19 vaccine.

This chain joins TRBV2 and TRBJ2-5; unclear D gene. Germline V CDR1 and CDR2: SNHLY, FYNNEI. The CDR3 is made up of 12 amino acids. V dropped 8 bases and J dropped 5 bases, with 12 bases sitting between them. Here the CDR3 reads CASEISVETQYF. CDR3 nucleotides: TGTGCCAGCGAGATCTCGGTGGAGACCCAGTACTTC.

The chain combines TRBV2 with TRBJ1-1; D not resolved. Trimming cost V 4 bases and J 8 bases, with 14 bases left between them. The CDR3 spans 13 residues. Germline CDR1 is SNHLY and CDR2 is FYNNEI. In nucleotides, the CDR3 is TGTGCCAGCAGTGCTAACGAGGGTCCAGAAGCTTTCTTT. This sequence encodes CASSANEGPEAFF.

The chain carries TRBV5-1 and TRBJ2-5; D gene ambiguous. CDR1 is SGHRS, CDR2 YFSETQ, per germline. V lost 3 bases and J 7 bases, leaving 22 bases between the germline ends. This CDR3 is 16 amino acids long. The CDR3 DNA sequence: TGCGCCAGCAGCTCTCCCGGGCGAGGCATCGAGGCGACCCAGTACTTC. Amino acid sequence: CASSSPGRGIEATQYF.

A note on this clone: Other DNA sequences within the sample encode an identical CDR3. This sequence joins TRBV28 and TRBJ1-1; D uncertain. Trimming took off 2 bases at V and 0 bases at J, with 1 base between the two ends. The CDR3 is 12 amino acids. Germline loops: CDR1 MDHEN, CDR2 SYDVKM. This CDR3 reads CASSLMNTEAFF. In nucleotides, the CDR3 is TGTGCCAGCAGTTTAATGAACACTGAAGCTTTCTTT.

The chain employs TRBV7-3 and TRBJ2-1; 8 bases line up with TRBD1. Trimming at V came to 3 bases and at J to 9 bases, leaving 4 bases not matched to a gene. This CDR3 is built from 13 residues. Per the germline V gene, CDR1 is SGHTA and CDR2 is FQGTGA. DNA for the CDR3: TGTGCCAGCAGCTTCGGACAGGGTACTGAGCAGTTCTTC. Translated, it gives CASSFGQGTEQFF.

This clone has only a few counts. The chain is built from TRBV28 and TRBJ1-1; no reliable D call. From germline, CDR1 is MDHEN and CDR2 SYDVKM. This CDR3 has 17 residues. Trimming cost V 2 bases and J 3 bases, with 19 bases left between them. For the CDR3, the DNA is TGTGCCAGCAGTTTAATATATGCCTCCACCGGTCACACTGAAGCTTTCTTT. Translating gives CASSLIYASTGHTEAFF.

The rearrangement joins TRBV28 to TRBJ2-1; 11 bases line up with TRBD2. Per germline, CDR1 MDHEN and CDR2 SYDVKM. The V segment lost 9 bases and the J segment 7 bases; nucleotides outside the gene matches: 5. The CDR3 totals 13 residues. In nucleotides, the CDR3 is TGTGCCAGTTTAGCGGGAGGGCATAATGAGCAGTTCTTC. Translation gives CASLAGGHNEQFF.

CDR3 nucleotides: TGTGCCAGCAGCCAAGAACTAGCGGGAAGCTCCTACAATGAGCAGTTCTTC. It codes for CASSQELAGSSYNEQFF. V is TRBV4-2 and J is TRBJ2-1, with 10 bases aligning to TRBD2. Trimming took 0 bases from V and 0 from J; bases not matched to a gene: 2. The CDR3 consists of 17 residues. Germline CDR1 is LGHNA and CDR2 is YNFKEQ.

The sample holds one count of this clone. The V call is TRBV10-3, the J call TRBJ2-3, with D perhaps matching TRBD1 or TRBD2 (5 bases each). The CDR3 contains 11 residues. With 4 bases removed from V and 6 bases from J, the gap between germline ends came to 5 bases. Germline loops: CDR1 ENHRY, CDR2 SYGVKD. The CDR3 DNA is TGTGCCATCAGTGGGGGGGATACGCAGTATTTT. It translates to CAISGGDTQYF.

The chain uses TRBV5-1 and TRBJ1-5; D not resolved. The CDR3 length is 14 residues. V dropped 0 bases and J dropped 7 bases, with 11 bases sitting between them. Germline V lookup: CDR1 SGHRS, CDR2 YFSETQ. CDR3 coding DNA: TGCGCCAGCAGCTTGGACGTTGGCGACCAGCCCCAGCATTTT. Residues: CASSLDVGDQPQHF. Combining the CDR3 with reference TRBV5-1 and TRBJ1-5 gives the whole variable domain KAGVTQTPRYLIKTRGQQVTLSCSPISGHRSVSWYQQTPGQGLQFLFEYFSETQRNKGNFPGRFSGRQFSNSRSEMNVSTLELGDSALYLCASSLDVGDQPQHFGDGTRLSIL.

The chain carries TRBV10-3 and TRBJ2-1; tentative D call: TRBD2 (5 bases). Germline V gene sequence: CDR1 ENHRY, CDR2 SYGVKD. CDR3 length: 13 amino acids. Trimming left V 11 bases short and J 0 bases short, with 11 bases between. CDR3 amino acids: CASTGSSYNEQFF. DNA for the CDR3: TGTGCCTCAACGGGGAGCTCCTACAATGAGCAGTTCTTC.

The chain has TRBV7-2 and TRBJ1-1, with 7 bases aligning to TRBD1. The CDR3 extends over 17 amino acids. Trimming cost V 0 bases and J 0 bases; bases outside gene matches: 7. Germline V gives CDR1 SGHTA, CDR2 FQGNSA. This CDR3 reads CASSLARAGGLNTEAFF. CDR3 DNA sequence: TGTGCCAGCAGCTTAGCGCGAGCAGGGGGATTGAACACTGAAGCTTTCTTT. Complete variable domain (other parts from reference TRBV7-2 and TRBJ1-1): GAGVSQSPSNKVTEKGKDVELRCDPISGHTALYWYRQSLGQGLEFLIYFQGNSAPDKSGLPSDRFSAERTGGSVSTLTIQRTQQEDSAVYLCASSLARAGGLNTEAFFGQGTRLTVV.

J is TRBJ1-5 and V is TRBV20-1; D ambiguous. Germline loops: CDR1 DFQATT, CDR2 SNEGSKA (reference sequence). The CDR3 sequence is 11 residues long. Deletions cut 3 bases from V and 5 bases from J, with 5 bases between. The DNA for the CDR3 is TGCAGTGCTAGTCCGGATCAGCCCCAGCATTTT. Translation: CSASPDQPQHF.

The chain combines TRBV5-4 with TRBJ2-2; 7 bases align to TRBD2. This CDR3 has 16 residues. Trimming took 0 bases from V and 2 from J; bases not matched to a gene: 4. Germline-derived CDR1 and CDR2 are SGHNT and YYREEE (reference sequence). CDR3 sequence: CASSLGGRANTGELFF. CDR3 coding DNA: TGTGCCAGCAGCTTGGGGGGGAGGGCCAACACCGGGGAGCTGTTTTTT.

This clone rates as large. The rearrangement joins TRBV5-4 to TRBJ2-7; no definite D call. This CDR3 contains 13 residues. Germline V CDR1 and CDR2: SGHNT, YYREEE (reference sequence). V was pared by 4 bases and J by 5 bases, with 13 bases between. CDR3 sequence reads: CASSPLGLDEQYF. The CDR3 DNA sequence: TGTGCCAGCAGCCCACTCGGGCTAGACGAGCAGTACTTC.

This chain connects TRBV19 to TRBJ1-3; 7 nucleotides align to TRBD1. The germline CDR1 and CDR2 sequences are LNHDA and SQIVND (reference sequence). The CDR3 extends over 15 amino acids. Trimming cost V 6 bases and J 0 bases; bases outside gene matches: 5. CDR3 protein: CASRGTAISGNTIYF. DNA of the CDR3: TGTGCCAGTAGGGGGACAGCGATCTCTGGAAACACCATATATTTT. The whole variable domain, filled in from reference TRBV19 and TRBJ1-3, reads DGGITQSPKYLFRKEGQNVTLSCEQNLNHDAMYWYRQDPGQGLRLIYYSQIVNDFQKGDIAEGYSVSREKKESFPLTVTSAQKNPTAFYLCASRGTAISGNTIYFGEGSWLTVV.

This chain uses TRBV4-3 with TRBJ2-1; 12 nucleotides align to TRBD1. The CDR3 has 15 amino acids. Trimming removed 3 bases from V and 9 bases from J; junction bases left unmatched: 6. Germline V gene sequence: CDR1 LGHNA, CDR2 YSLEER. The CDR3 coding sequence is TGCGCCAGCAGCCAGGCGGGACAGGGGGCCGTTGAGCAGTTCTTC. Amino acid sequence: CASSQAGQGAVEQFF.

The chain employs TRBV5-1 and TRBJ2-1, with 9 bases matching TRBD1. This CDR3 has 15 amino acids. The germline V gene has CDR1 SGHRS and CDR2 YFSETQ. V shed 7 bases and J 4 bases; nucleotides not matched to a gene: 9. This CDR3 reads CASGRTGGKYNEQFF. CDR3 in DNA: TGCGCCAGCGGACGTACAGGGGGCAAGTACAATGAGCAGTTCTTC.

This chain links TRBV21-1 with TRBJ2-5; the D call TRBD2 from the table was never checked on the DNA. TRBV21-1 represents a pseudogene. The CDR3 totals 15 residues. CDR3 amino acids: CASSTPSVEQETQYF. The CDR3 nucleotides are TGTGCCAGCAGCACCCCGAGCGTGGAACAAGAGACCCAGTACTTC.

V gene TRBV28 combines with J gene TRBJ2-1, with 12 bases matching TRBD2. The CDR3 spans 16 residues. Germline V gives CDR1 MDHEN, CDR2 SYDVKM. Unmatched junction bases numbered 9, after V lost 5 bases and J lost 7 bases. The CDR3 region is CASSPRLAGDRNEQFF. CDR3 bases: TGTGCCAGCAGTCCGCGACTAGCGGGAGATCGGAATGAGCAGTTCTTC.

This chain uses TRBV9 with TRBJ2-1, with 11 bases fitting TRBD2. J lost 2 bases, V lost 3 bases, and 4 bases had no gene match. Per the germline V gene, CDR1 is SGDLS and CDR2 is YYNGEE. The length of the CDR3 is 16 residues. Here the CDR3 DNA reads TGTGCCAGCAGCGACTTGGGACTAGCGGCCTACAATGAGCAGTTCTTC. Residues: CASSDLGLAAYNEQFF.

Regarding this clone: Other DNA variants within this sample encode the same CDR3. The chain combines TRBV5-1 with TRBJ2-7, with D possibly being TRBD1 (5 bases). This CDR3 region has 12 residues. Trimming stripped 2 bases from V and 3 bases from J, with 6 bases between. Germline CDR1 SGHRS, CDR2 YFSETQ. For the CDR3, the DNA is TGCGCCAGCAGCTTCGACAGCTACGAGCAGTACTTC. Its protein is CASSFDSYEQYF.

The chain employs TRBV6-5 and TRBJ2-1; 8 bases map to TRBD2. With V trimmed by 4 bases and J by 10 bases, 12 bases remained unmatched. Germline V gene data show CDR1 as MNHEY and CDR2 as SVGAGI. This CDR3 contains 15 residues. CDR3 in DNA: TGTGCCAGCAGTTTACCAACCAGCGGGAGATACGAGCAGTTCTTC. As protein: CASSLPTSGRYEQFF.

The chain has TRBV19 and TRBJ2-3; weak D call: TRBD2 (5 bases). This CDR3 has 14 amino acids. The V and J ends lost 6 bases and 0 bases respectively, with 10 bases between them. Germline lookup yields CDR1 LNHDA and CDR2 SQIVND (reference sequence). The CDR3 here is CASSRGGSTDTQYF. CDR3 coding DNA: TGTGCCAGTAGCCGTGGAGGTAGCACAGATACGCAGTATTTT.

The chain links TRBV9 to TRBJ2-7; D tentatively fits TRBD1 or TRBD2 (5 bases each). The CDR3 loop spans 13 amino acids. Trimming stripped 7 bases from V and 6 bases from J, with 17 bases between. Germline V gene sequence: CDR1 SGDLS, CDR2 YYNGEE. CDR3 residues: CASQRDPYSEQYF. Here the CDR3 DNA reads TGTGCCAGCCAACGGGACCCCTATAGCGAGCAGTACTTC.

V is TRBV7-3 and J is TRBJ1-1; no definite D call. Germline CDR1 SGHTA, CDR2 FQGTGA. CDR3 size: 14 residues. V was clipped by 0 bases and J by 1 base, with 6 bases between them. The CDR3 loop is CASSLTGANTEAFF. The CDR3 coding sequence is TGTGCCAGCAGCTTAACGGGAGCGAACACTGAAGCTTTCTTT. Combining the CDR3 with reference TRBV7-3 and TRBJ1-1 gives the whole variable domain GAGVSQTPSNKVTEKGKYVELRCDPISGHTALYWYRQSLGQGPEFLIYFQGTGAADDSGLPNDRFFAVRPEGSVSTLKIQRTERGDSAVYLCASSLTGANTEAFFGQGTRLTVV.

The J gene is TRBJ1-2, the V gene TRBV7-2; 7 bases map to TRBD1. This CDR3 region has 13 residues. V gave up 5 bases and J gave up 4 bases; unmatched junction bases: 4. The V gene's germline CDR1 is SGHTA and CDR2 FQGNSA. CDR3 DNA: TGTGCCAGCAGCCGGGACAGTTTCTATGGCTACACCTTC. This gives the protein CASSRDSFYGYTF.

The chain uses TRBV5-5 and TRBJ2-7; TRBD1 aligns across 11 bases. Germline values: CDR1 SGHKS, CDR2 YYEKEE (reference sequence). V was pared by 3 bases and J by 3 bases, with 5 bases of the junction left unmatched. The CDR3 covers 15 residues. The CDR3 is CASSWAGTGGYEQYF. The CDR3 DNA reads as TGTGCCAGCAGCTGGGCGGGGACAGGGGGCTACGAGCAGTACTTC.

Only one count was recorded for this clone. The chain joins TRBV11-3 to TRBJ2-5, with D hard to call. V gave up 1 base and J gave up 5 bases, with 11 bases separating them. The germline CDR1 and CDR2 sequences are SGHNT and YENEEA. There are 14 residues in the CDR3. The CDR3 DNA reads as TGTGCCAGCAGCTTAGGGACGGCCCCCGAGACCCAGTACTTC. Protein product: CASSLGTAPETQYF.

V gene TRBV3-1 (or the pseudogene TRBV3-2) combines with J gene TRBJ2-2, with TRBD2 matching over 10 bases. Germline assignment: CDR1 LGHDT and CDR2 YNNKEL (reference sequence). Germline trimming cut 3 bases from V and 2 bases from J; bases unmatched to any gene: 3. The CDR3 contains 16 residues. Here the CDR3 DNA reads TGTGCCAGCAGCCACGCTAGCGGGAGCAACACCGGGGAGCTGTTTTTT. Amino acids: CASSHASGSNTGELFF.

V gene TRBV27 combines with J gene TRBJ1-2; D is perhaps TRBD1 (5 bases). The CDR3 is 16 residues long. The germline gives CDR1 MNHEY, CDR2 SMNVEV (reference sequence). V lost 2 bases and J 7 bases, leaving 20 bases between the germline ends. In nucleotides, the CDR3 is TGTGCCAGCAGTTTAGGGTCCGCGACAGCTTCTAGTGGCTACACCTTC. Protein sequence: CASSLGSATASSGYTF.

J is TRBJ1-2 and V is TRBV28; D call uncertain. CDR1 is MDHEN, CDR2 SYDVKM, per germline. Trimming stripped 4 bases from V and 4 bases from J, with 7 bases between. CDR3 size: 12 residues. CDR3 residues: CASSSKSYGYTF. In DNA form, the CDR3 reads TGTGCCAGCAGTTCCAAAAGCTATGGCTACACCTTC.